This T cell receptor beta chain was captured by sequencing in a study of beta chain features in type 1 diabetes (dated by TCRdb to the late 2010s). For the wider study: Mean age, gender distribution, total cell number and subset yield did not differ between patients and healthy donors. A total of some 110 million sorted cells were examined across all samples, and the number of cells per subset was strongly correlated with RNA yield. In the study, recently diagnosed type 1 diabetes patients and matched healthy donors were compared on the TCRB repertoires of their sorted circulating CD4+ T cell subsets. Naive and central memory subsets were obtained from all 28 donors, but regulatory and stem cell-like memory subsets were isolated from only 8 patients and roughly eight healthy donors.

Each donor gave one peripheral blood draw, roughly 110 mL on average, collected into heparinised tubes. A BD FACSAria II and a panel including CD45RO, CCR7, CD25, CD127, CD95 and CD27 were used to sort naive, central memory, regulatory and stem cell-like memory CD4+ T cells. All sorted populations exceeded 95% purity. PBMCs were separated immediately by Lymphoprep density gradient centrifugation and were stained directly, without being cultured. To minimize batch effects, samples were stained and sorted in pairs, one healthy donor with one patient per experiment. All of the isolated RNA was reverse transcribed with the High Capacity cDNA Reverse Transcription Kit, so expressed TCRB transcripts were sequenced. Deep immunoSEQ sequencing was applied to naive, central memory and regulatory T cell samples, giving an average of about 3.6 million total reads per sample. After sorted cells were lysed in RLT buffer, RNA was extracted with DNase-treated RNeasy Micro or Mini kits, with the choice depending on cell number. To prevent cross-contamination, each cell subset was processed individually, whereas patient and healthy donor samples were processed jointly. Using the immunoSEQ multiplex PCR, TCRB sequences were amplified from cDNA into 87-bp fragments spanning the CDR3 region. The amplicons were sequenced using the Illumina HiSeq platform. The study's processing was this. Synthetic template baselines were used to correct PCR bias computationally, reads within Hamming distance 2 were collapsed, and singletons that could not be merged were discarded. Reads were aligned against IMGT so that V, D and J genes, CDR3 length and insertions or deletions at six rearrangement sites could be assigned. Within each subset, clonotype counts were normalized to sorted cell number, after which true diversity and Gini coefficients were computed with the tcR R package. Repertoire sharing was quantified using the overlap coefficient calculated on TCRB nucleotide sequences. Out-of-frame TCRB sequences from naive cells were analyzed to stand in for the pre-selection repertoire. The table was pulled from immuneACCESS by TCRdb, which kept in-frame rearrangements only. Such tables lose some clones; where checked, under half of the loss comes from unresolved V genes, and the rest has no known cause. The V and J calls and clone size were taken over from that table, and D and trimming were inferred from the DNA. Present in this sample are about half a million clones, 30% of which were seen just once. The biggest ten clones account for 0.05% to 0.07% of the sample.

Turning to this clone: No antigen is known for it. No qualities accompany the bases; no much larger clone lies one base away.

Study-level results and caveats: HLA sub-analyses involved small numbers of individuals, so any influence of HLA type on TCRB rearrangement remained unresolved. PCR may preferentially amplify shorter templates, but because patient and control samples were amplified and corrected together, any resulting skew would affect both groups equally. The naive, central memory and regulatory TCRB repertoires appeared to resemble one another more closely among patients than among healthy donors. Fewer insertions and more nucleotide deletions at VDJ recombination sites were observed in patients with type 1 diabetes, implying thymic rearrangement abnormalities. Because cDNA was sequenced instead of genomic DNA, highly expressing activated cells could be over-represented, though the groups showed no difference in activation or CD3 levels. In all four CD4+ subsets, TCRB CDR3 length was moderately but significantly shorter in type 1 diabetes patients.

The clonotype was recovered from a man aged 18 to 30 in good health. Sequencing was performed on naive CD4+ T cells from blood. The cell subset or site label here, explained by the study, means: true naive CD4+ T cells.

The CDR3 amino acid sequence is: CSVAGHLVTEAFF. Here is the DNA: TGCAGCGTGGCGGGACACCTGGTCACTGAAGCTTTCTTT. The chain is assembled from TRBV29-1 and TRBJ1-1, with a tentative D gene TRBD1 over 6 matching bases. CDR1 and CDR2 were assigned from the germline V gene as SQVTM and ANQGSEA. The CDR3 sequence holds 13 residues, the cysteine and phenylalanine included. This entry keeps only the CDR3 DNA: 39 bases, framed from base 1. V is reduced by 6 bases and J by 4 bases, leaving a spacing of 15 bases between them.